Detailed here is one TCR beta chain. Its antigen is currently unknown. The data stem from a study of T-cell memory formation after mild COVID-19. Study information: Largely, the TCR clusters proved donor specific.

Germline-derived CDR1 and CDR2 are SGHRS and YFSETQ. The CDR3 has 14 residues. Trimming cost V 4 bases and J 8 bases, with 15 bases left between them. TCRdb re-derived calls from the 5' RACE reads in MiXCR, one entry per CDR3 protein. The sample lists around 450,000 distinct CDR3 sequences; roughly a quarter were seen once. Findings and limits, study-wide: Contracting clones from day 15 to 85 had balanced CD4/CD8; later expanders favoured CD4+.

V and J are TRBV5-1 and TRBJ2-2; D may be TRBD1 (5 bases). The specimen sequenced was PBMCs or a T cell subset sorted from them (not recorded which). This TCR derives from an adult woman who had mild COVID-19 (a few samples of this study predate the infection). Cell type and time point are not known. CDR3 protein: CASSTDSLIGELFF. CDR3 nucleotide sequence: TGCGCCAGCAGCACAGACAGTCTCATAGGGGAGCTGTTTTTT.